The 9 T cell receptor beta chains presented below share a single source sample, sequenced in a study of shared clonotypes between healthy human individuals. Measured with immunoSEQ multiplex PCR; TCRdb has only the in-frame clones, and not every one. The sample includes nearly 1 million clones, approximately 80% of them seen just once. Sequenced sample: memory CD4+ T cells sorted from blood. Subset here: CD45RA-negative fraction. These receptor sequences come from a man between 18 and 29 years old in good health.

The V and J genes are TRBV2 and TRBJ2-3; TRBD2 matches at 13 bases. The V and J ends lost 6 bases and 5 bases, in that order; junction bases with no gene match: 5. Germline CDR1 SNHLY, CDR2 FYNNEI. The length of the CDR3 is 15 residues. DNA for the CDR3: TGTGCCAGCAGGACCAGGACTAGCGGGGGAGATACGCAGTATTTT. It yields the protein CASRTRTSGGDTQYF.

The chain combines TRBV30 with TRBJ1-2, with 8 bases that match TRBD1. This CDR3 is built from 12 residues. The V and J ends lost 2 bases and 8 bases, in that order; junction bases with no gene match: 4. Germline V gives CDR1 GTSNPN, CDR2 SVGIG (reference sequence). The CDR3 loop reads CAWSSGQGGYTF. CDR3 coding DNA: TGTGCCTGGAGTTCCGGACAGGGAGGCTACACCTTC.

This chain joins TRBV18 and TRBJ1-4, with 7 nucleotides matching TRBD1. The J segment lost 8 bases and the V segment lost 8 bases, leaving 11 bases of the junction unmatched. The germline CDR1 and CDR2 sequences are KGHSH and LQKENI. The CDR3 is made up of 14 amino acids. CDR3 coding DNA: TGTGCCAGCAGGGGGCAAATTGGCTCGGAAAAACTGTTTTTT. This gives the protein CASRGQIGSEKLFF.

With regard to this clone: Other nucleotide sequences in the sample specify the same CDR3. The chain links TRBV5-1 to TRBJ2-7; 7 positions match TRBD2. V lost 3 bases to trimming and J lost 2 bases; unmatched junction nucleotides: 5. The CDR3 spans 14 residues. CDR1 and CDR2 from the germline V gene are SGHRS and YFSETQ. The CDR3 coding sequence is TGCGCCAGCAGCTCTTCGGGGGGAACCTACGAGCAGTACTTC. Translated, it gives CASSSSGGTYEQYF.

This clone was found a few times. Other nucleotide sequences from this sample produce the same CDR3. The chain is built from TRBV6-1 and TRBJ1-2; D not certain. Germline V gives CDR1 MNHNS, CDR2 SASEGT. The CDR3 is made up of 13 amino acids. V was pared by 0 bases and J by 1 base, with 3 bases between. CDR3 sequence reads: CASSEASNYGYTF. DNA of the CDR3: TGTGCCAGCAGTGAAGCCAGTAACTATGGCTACACCTTC.

V gene TRBV5-8 combines with J gene TRBJ2-2, with 8 bases aligning to TRBD1. CDR3 length: 17 amino acids. CDR1 and CDR2 from the germline V gene are SGHTS and YDEGEE. Trimming cost V 4 bases and J 0 bases; bases outside gene matches: 8. The CDR3 DNA reads TGTGCCAGCAGCCCTACAGACAGGGGCTCGAACACCGGGGAGCTGTTTTTT. It encodes CASSPTDRGSNTGELFF.

The chain couples TRBV5-1 to TRBJ2-3; D is tentatively TRBD1 or TRBD2 (6 bases each). The germline V gene has CDR1 SGHRS and CDR2 YFSETQ. This CDR3 spans 15 amino acids. The ends were cut back, 2 bases at V and 1 base at J, with 11 bases in the middle. Here the CDR3 DNA reads TGCGCCAGCAGCTTTTGGGGGGCTGGCACAGATACGCAGTATTTT. It translates to CASSFWGAGTDTQYF.

This clone was seen repeatedly, ten times or more. The sample holds other DNA sequences that translate to the same CDR3. The chain links TRBV5-1 to TRBJ2-7, with TRBD2 as a possible D gene (5 bases). The CDR3 extends over 14 amino acids. CDR1 SGHRS and CDR2 YFSETQ come from the germline V gene. Between the trimmed V and J ends, which lost 0 bases and 7 bases, there was a span of 14 bases. The CDR3 region has the DNA TGCGCCAGCAGCTTGGGGACCGGGGTGGGGGAGCAGTACTTC. It encodes CASSLGTGVGEQYF. The variable domain in full, with the rest retrieved from reference TRBV5-1 and TRBJ2-7, is KAGVTQTPRYLIKTRGQQVTLSCSPISGHRSVSWYQQTPGQGLQFLFEYFSETQRNKGNFPGRFSGRQFSNSRSEMNVSTLELGDSALYLCASSLGTGVGEQYFGPGTRLTVT.

The chain couples TRBV6-6 to TRBJ2-7; the D gene is possibly TRBD1 (5 bases). Per the germline V gene, CDR1 is MNHNY and CDR2 is SVGAGI (reference sequence). This CDR3 region has 14 residues. Trimming took off 6 bases at V and 0 bases at J, with 12 bases between the two ends. DNA for the CDR3: TGTGCCAGCAGGCAGGGCGCAGGCTCCTACGAGCAGTACTTC. This codes for CASRQGAGSYEQYF.